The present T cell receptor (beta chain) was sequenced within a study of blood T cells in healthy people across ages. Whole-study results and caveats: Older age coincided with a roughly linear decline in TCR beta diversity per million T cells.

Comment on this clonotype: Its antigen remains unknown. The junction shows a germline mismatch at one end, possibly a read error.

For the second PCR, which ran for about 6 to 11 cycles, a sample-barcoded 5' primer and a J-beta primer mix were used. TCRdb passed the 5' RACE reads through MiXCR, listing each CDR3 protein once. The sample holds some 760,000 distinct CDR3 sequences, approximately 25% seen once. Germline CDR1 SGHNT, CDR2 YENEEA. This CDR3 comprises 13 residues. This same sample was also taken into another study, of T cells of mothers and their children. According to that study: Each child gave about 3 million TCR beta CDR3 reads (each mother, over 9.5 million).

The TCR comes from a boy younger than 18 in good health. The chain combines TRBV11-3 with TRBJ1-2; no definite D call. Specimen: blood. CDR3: CGSSLAVKGGYTF. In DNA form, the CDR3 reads TGTGGCAGCAGCTTAGCAGTTAAGGGTGGCTACACCTTC. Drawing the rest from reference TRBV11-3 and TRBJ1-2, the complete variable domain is EAGVVQSPRYKIIEKKQPVAFWCNPISGHNTLYWYLQNLGQGPELLIRYENEEAVDDSQLPKDRFSAERLKGVDSTLKIQPAELGDSAVYLCGSSLAVKGGYTFGSGTRLTVV.